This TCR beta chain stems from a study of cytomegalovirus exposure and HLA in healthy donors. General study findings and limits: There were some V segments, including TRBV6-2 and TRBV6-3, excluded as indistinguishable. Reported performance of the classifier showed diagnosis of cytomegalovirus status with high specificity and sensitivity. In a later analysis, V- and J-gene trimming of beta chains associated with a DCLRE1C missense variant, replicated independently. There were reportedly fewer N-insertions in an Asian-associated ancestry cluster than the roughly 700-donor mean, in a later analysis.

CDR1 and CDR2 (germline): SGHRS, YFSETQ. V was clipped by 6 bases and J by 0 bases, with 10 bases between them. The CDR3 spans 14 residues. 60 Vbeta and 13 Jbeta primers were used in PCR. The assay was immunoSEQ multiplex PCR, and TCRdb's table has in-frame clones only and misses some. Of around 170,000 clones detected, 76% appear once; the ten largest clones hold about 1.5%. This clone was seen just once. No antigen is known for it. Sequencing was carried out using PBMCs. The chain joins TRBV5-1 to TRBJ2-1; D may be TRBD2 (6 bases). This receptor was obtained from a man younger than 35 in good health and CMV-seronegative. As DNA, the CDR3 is TGCGCCAGCATAAACGGGAGCTCCTACAATGAGCAGTTCTTC. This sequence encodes CASINGSSYNEQFF. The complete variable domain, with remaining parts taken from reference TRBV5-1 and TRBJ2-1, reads KAGVTQTPRYLIKTRGQQVTLSCSPISGHRSVSWYQQTPGQGLQFLFEYFSETQRNKGNFPGRFSGRQFSNSRSEMNVSTLELGDSALYLCASINGSSYNEQFFGPGTRLTVL.